The 22 T cell receptor beta chains presented below share a single source sample, sequenced in a study of T cell responses to AZD1222 COVID-19 vaccine. Sequencing was performed with immunoSEQ multiplex PCR; in TCRdb, only in-frame clones are kept and a portion is missing. Among around 53,000 clones listed, around 85% were seen once. The input for sequencing was peripheral blood, taken on day 0 of MenACWY control vaccination. These receptors were collected from an adult in good health.

The chain recombines TRBV28 with TRBJ2-2; the D gene could be TRBD1 or TRBD2 (6 bases each). V gave up 11 bases and J gave up 1 base, with 14 bases separating them. Germline-derived CDR1 and CDR2 are MDHEN and SYDVKM. The CDR3 is made up of 14 amino acids. The CDR3 coding sequence is TGTGCCGGCCAAGGGGGGCGGAACACCGGGGAGCTGTTTTTT. Its protein is CAGQGGRNTGELFF.

CDR3 sequence reads: CASSLKGGRGYNEQFF. CDR3 coding DNA: TGTGCCAGCAGTTTAAAAGGCGGGAGGGGTTACAATGAGCAGTTCTTC. This sequence joins TRBV27 and TRBJ2-1; 9 bases agree with TRBD2. Germline V gene lookup returns CDR1 MNHEY and CDR2 SMNVEV (reference sequence). This CDR3 is built from 16 residues. J was trimmed by 4 bases and V by 2 bases; bases with no gene match: 6.

This clone was detected only a few times. This chain joins TRBV6-2 or TRBV6-3 and TRBJ2-1, with TRBD1 as a possible D gene (6 bases). Germline V gene lookup returns CDR1 MNHEY and CDR2 SVGEGT. The CDR3 totals 14 residues. V was trimmed by 2 bases and J by 3 bases, leaving 8 bases between them. Written as DNA, the CDR3 is TGTGCCAGCAGTTACGGGACAAACTACAATGAGCAGTTCTTC. Encoded protein: CASSYGTNYNEQFF.

The V and J genes are TRBV4-2 and TRBJ2-7; 10 bases are shared with TRBD1. Germline V gives CDR1 LGHNA, CDR2 YNFKEQ. V lost 0 bases, J lost 2 bases, and 1 base stayed unmatched. The CDR3 is 15 amino acids. CDR3 coding DNA: TGTGCCAGCAGCCAAGAAGGGACAGGGGCCTACGAGCAGTACTTC. This codes for CASSQEGTGAYEQYF.

V is TRBV7-2 and J is TRBJ1-2, with D maybe TRBD1 (6 bases). Trimming left V 3 bases short and J 1 base short, with 12 bases between. The germline gives CDR1 SGHTA, CDR2 FQGNSA. The CDR3 length is 15 residues. CDR3 sequence reads: CASSFEGVFNYGYTF. CDR3 DNA: TGTGCCAGCAGCTTTGAGGGGGTTTTTAACTATGGCTACACCTTC.

The V call is TRBV5-1, the J call TRBJ2-2; 7 nucleotides align to TRBD1. CDR1 is SGHRS, CDR2 YFSETQ, per germline. The length of the CDR3 is 15 residues. The trim removed 5 bases at V and 5 bases at J, leaving 9 bases unmatched. This CDR3 reads CASSEGARITGELFF. DNA of the CDR3: TGCGCCAGCAGTGAGGGGGCGCGGATTACCGGGGAGCTGTTTTTT.

V gene TRBV12-3 or TRBV12-4 combines with J gene TRBJ2-7; D unresolved. The CDR3 runs to 13 residues. V was clipped by 3 bases and J by 6 bases, with 12 bases between them. The CDR3 spells CASSLAELSEQYF. CDR3 nucleotide sequence: TGTGCCAGCAGTTTGGCGGAGCTCAGCGAGCAGTACTTC.

This chain connects TRBV3-1 (or the pseudogene TRBV3-2) to TRBJ1-1; 7 bases line up with TRBD1. Germline trimming cut 1 base from V and 11 bases from J; bases unmatched to any gene: 4. Germline CDR1 and CDR2: LGHDT and YNNKEL (reference sequence). The CDR3 covers 12 residues. CDR3 nucleotides: TGTGCCAGCAGCCAAGCCAGGGGGGGGGCTTTCTTT. Translation: CASSQARGGAFF.

The gene calls are TRBV6-5 and TRBJ2-1; TRBD1 matches 9 bases. Germline CDR1 MNHEY, CDR2 SVGAGI. The junction had 1 base not matched to a gene; V was cut back by 2 bases and J by 2 bases. This CDR3 has 15 residues. The CDR3 region is CASSYRDRAYNEQFF. CDR3 bases: TGTGCCAGCAGTTACCGGGACAGGGCCTACAATGAGCAGTTCTTC.

The chain recombines TRBV6-5 with TRBJ1-6; D is perhaps TRBD1 (5 bases). The germline V gene encodes CDR1 MNHEY and CDR2 SVGAGI. V gave up 8 bases and J gave up 0 bases, with 8 bases separating them. The CDR3 has 14 residues. The CDR3 here is CASRQSSYNSPLHF. The DNA for the CDR3 is TGTGCCAGCCGACAGAGCTCCTATAATTCACCCCTCCACTTT.

To note about this clone: An end of the junction does not agree with germline; a read error may underlie this. The chain joins TRBV7-7 to TRBJ2-3; D not certain. The CDR3 runs to 14 residues. Germline V CDR1 and CDR2: SSHAT, FNYEAQ (reference sequence). The CDR3 DNA reads as TGTGCTAGCAGCTCGGACCCCGGCACAGATACGCAGTATTTT. It yields the protein CASSSDPGTDTQYF.

Concerning this clone itself: At one end, the junction sequence differs from germline, possibly due to a read error. The chain employs TRBV7-2 and TRBJ2-7, with TRBD2 as a possible D gene (5 bases). Germline CDR1 SGHTA, CDR2 FQGNSA. The CDR3 runs 14 residues. The CDR3 sequence: CASSTVPSSGECFF. The CDR3 DNA follows: TGTGCCAGCAGCACAGTTCCTTCCTCCGGGGAATGTTTTTTC.

This chain uses TRBV7-2 with TRBJ1-6, with D hard to call. Trimming removed 5 bases at V and 8 bases at J, with 16 bases between. The CDR3 spans 15 residues. In germline, CDR1 is SGHTA, CDR2 FQGNSA. CDR3 region: CASSTMGMEDSPLHF. CDR3 DNA sequence: TGTGCCAGCAGCACAATGGGCATGGAGGATTCACCCCTCCACTTT.

The rearrangement joins TRBV25-1 to TRBJ2-2; D ambiguous. Trimming took off 2 bases at V and 0 bases at J, with 7 bases between the two ends. Germline V gene data show CDR1 as MGHDK and CDR2 as SYGVNS. CDR3 size: 15 residues. CDR3 nucleotide sequence: TGTGCCAGCAGTGAACGGGCAACGAACACCGGGGAGCTGTTTTTT. Translation: CASSERATNTGELFF.

The chain couples TRBV28 to TRBJ1-5; D call uncertain. The CDR3 totals 15 residues. V lost 3 bases and J 2 bases, leaving 11 bases between the germline ends. The germline V gene encodes CDR1 MDHEN and CDR2 SYDVKM. The chain's CDR3 is CASSLDSRGNQPQHF. For the CDR3, the DNA is TGTGCCAGCAGTTTGGATTCAAGGGGCAATCAGCCCCAGCATTTT.

The V and J genes are TRBV7-2 and TRBJ2-1, with D maybe TRBD1 (6 bases). The V gene's germline CDR1 is SGHTA and CDR2 FQGNSA. V shed 1 base and J shed 4 bases, with 11 bases lying between them. CDR3 size: 15 residues. The CDR3 loop reads CASSLGPRGYNEQFF. In DNA form, the CDR3 reads TGTGCCAGCAGCTTAGGCCCCAGGGGATACAATGAGCAGTTCTTC.

The chain couples TRBV28 to TRBJ2-7; no reliable D call. Trimming cost V 5 bases and J 0 bases, with 11 bases left between them. The length of the CDR3 is 14 residues. Germline CDR1 and CDR2: MDHEN and SYDVKM. CDR3 protein: CASSPQQASYEQYF. Here the CDR3 DNA reads TGTGCCAGCAGTCCCCAGCAGGCCTCCTACGAGCAGTACTTC.

A note on this clone: The sample holds other DNA sequences that translate to the same CDR3. This rearrangement joins TRBV30 to TRBJ1-5, with D possibly being TRBD1 (6 bases). The germline V and J ends were trimmed by 3 bases and 5 bases, with 11 bases remaining between them. Germline loops: CDR1 GTSNPN, CDR2 SVGIG (reference sequence). The CDR3 sequence is 13 residues long. The CDR3: CAWSRGRDQPQHF. The CDR3 coding sequence is TGTGCCTGGAGCAGGGGTAGGGATCAGCCCCAGCATTTT.

The chain recombines TRBV5-3 with TRBJ1-4; no firm D call. TRBV5-3 is designated an ORF whose function remains uncertain. V shed 4 bases and J shed 10 bases, with 17 bases lying between them. This CDR3 has 14 residues. The CDR3 DNA reads as TGTGCCAGAAGCCTGGCCCCGGGCGTGCGAAAACTGTTTTTT. Translated: CARSLAPGVRKLFF.

The J gene is TRBJ1-4, the V gene TRBV28; tentatively, D is TRBD1 (5 bases). The CDR3 length is 14 residues. From germline, CDR1 is MDHEN and CDR2 SYDVKM. Trimming cost V 7 bases and J 7 bases, with 16 bases left between them. The CDR3 is CASTLGGAREKLFF. In nucleotides, the CDR3 is TGTGCCAGCACCTTGGGTGGGGCGCGTGAAAAACTGTTTTTT.

The V gene is TRBV4-1, the J gene TRBJ2-1; 10 nucleotides align to TRBD1. Germline V gene lookup returns CDR1 MGHRA and CDR2 YSYEKL. This CDR3 comprises 17 residues. V was pared by 2 bases and J by 4 bases, with 8 bases of the junction left unmatched. The CDR3, as DNA: TGCGCCAGCAGCCAATTATTCGACAGGGGGCCTTACAATGAGCAGTTCTTC. This sequence encodes CASSQLFDRGPYNEQFF.

The V and J genes are TRBV19 and TRBJ1-4; 8 positions match TRBD1. CDR1 is LNHDA and CDR2 is SQIVND in the germline V gene (reference sequence). The junction had 5 bases not matched to a gene; V was cut back by 5 bases and J by 6 bases. This CDR3 comprises 14 residues. The CDR3 sequence is CASSRTGRDEKLFF. The DNA of the CDR3 is TGTGCCAGTAGTCGGACAGGGCGGGATGAAAAACTGTTTTTT.